The 13 T cell receptor beta chains listed next were all sequenced from one sample in a study of shared clonotypes between healthy human individuals (TCRdb year 2020). Preparation of the library involved the immunoSEQ multiplex PCR assay. TCRdb mirrors the immuneACCESS table, restricted to in-frame sequences. Some clones are absent from its copies; in checked studies, under half trace to an unresolved V gene, and the reason for the others is unknown. In all, the sample holds over a million clones, and 70% to 80% of those were seen once. The ten most abundant clones make up 0.6% to 0.75% of the sample. Sample: memory CD4+ T cells from PBMCs. According to the study, the label for this sample's cell subset or site signals: CD45RA-negative fraction. Receptor source: a man in his late teens or twenties in good health. Some clones in this sample may be carry-over from other donors' samples.

J is TRBJ1-1 and V is TRBV28; D gene uncertain. The V gene's germline CDR1 is MDHEN and CDR2 SYDVKM. The V end was cut by 9 bases, the J end by 11 bases, with 22 bases between. This CDR3 has 13 amino acids. The CDR3 is CASSVTSENEAFF. In nucleotides, the CDR3 is TGTGCCAGTTCCGTGACATCAGAGAACGAGGCTTTCTTT.

The chain has TRBV29-1 and TRBJ1-5, with 8 bases that match TRBD1. The V gene end was trimmed by 5 bases and the J gene end by 3 bases; junction bases not matched to a gene: 6. From germline, CDR1 is SQVTM and CDR2 ANQGSEA. This CDR3 has 14 amino acids. CDR3 region: CSVTTGANNQPQHF. Here the CDR3 DNA reads TGCAGCGTTACGACAGGGGCGAACAATCAGCCCCAGCATTTT.

The V call is TRBV5-1, the J call TRBJ1-1; 9 nucleotides agree with TRBD1. The CDR3 has 16 amino acids. Germline lookup yields CDR1 SGHRS and CDR2 YFSETQ. The ends lost 2 bases at V and 1 base at J; junction bases unmatched: 6. This chain's CDR3 is CASSFPQGQGNTEAFF. CDR3 DNA sequence: TGCGCCAGCAGCTTTCCTCAGGGACAGGGGAACACTGAAGCTTTCTTT.

This chain connects TRBV5-3 to TRBJ1-2; 10 bases agree with TRBD1. TRBV5-3 is an open reading frame, and its role is uncertain. With V trimmed by 4 bases and J by 6 bases, 15 bases remained unmatched. This CDR3 is 17 amino acids long. CDR3 coding DNA: TGTGCCAGAAGCCCACACCTTCATCACGGGACAGGGGATGGCTACACCTTC. Protein: CARSPHLHHGTGDGYTF.

As concerns this clone: It may be a read error: a sequence one base away is much more abundant. The chain recombines TRBV27 with TRBJ2-1; 8 positions match TRBD2. The germline V gene encodes CDR1 MNHEY and CDR2 SMNVEV (reference sequence). This CDR3 region has 16 residues. CDR3 residues: CAGRPLSGSPYNEQFF. For the CDR3, the DNA is TGTGCCGGCAGACCGCTCAGCGGGAGCCCCTACAATGAGCAGTTCTTC.

This clone was found many times. CDR3 sequence reads: CASSRSGSQETQYF. In DNA form, the CDR3 reads TGTGCCAGCAGTCGCTCCGGGTCCCAAGAGACCCAGTACTTC. The chain carries TRBV28 and TRBJ2-5, with D uncertain. The V end lost 5 bases, the J end lost 1 base, and 11 bases lay between the germline ends. This CDR3 is 14 amino acids long. The germline V gene has CDR1 MDHEN and CDR2 SYDVKM.

Turning to this clone: A read error may explain this, as a much larger clone is one base away. The chain employs TRBV19 and TRBJ2-2; D might be TRBD2 (5 bases). The V gene lost 9 bases and the J gene lost 0 bases, with 20 bases spanning the gap. The germline V gene encodes CDR1 LNHDA and CDR2 SQIVND (reference sequence). This CDR3 has 17 residues. CDR3 amino acids: CASLRTGGGANTGELFF. CDR3 coding DNA: TGTGCCAGCCTAAGGACTGGCGGTGGCGCGAACACCGGGGAGCTGTTTTTT.

The chain is built from TRBV6-5 and TRBJ2-1; TRBD1 or TRBD2 may be the D gene (6 bases each). The length of the CDR3 is 15 residues. V was pared by 5 bases and J by 5 bases, with 16 bases between. CDR1 is MNHEY, CDR2 SVGAGI, per germline. CDR3 nucleotide sequence: TGTGCCAGCAGTCCTAGGGGGGCGGAGGACAATGAGCAGTTCTTC. It is translated as CASSPRGAEDNEQFF.

This clone was detected only once. The rearrangement uses TRBV13 and TRBJ1-1; D is perhaps TRBD1 (6 bases). Trimming left V 5 bases short and J 1 base short, with 20 bases between. The CDR3 is 17 amino acids. Germline assignment: CDR1 PRHDT and CDR2 FYEKMQ (reference sequence). CDR3 region: CASSPTLQGGRNTEAFF. In DNA, the CDR3 is TGTGCCAGCAGCCCAACGTTACAGGGAGGGAGGAACACTGAAGCTTTCTTT.

The chain has TRBV6-1 and TRBJ1-2; the D gene is possibly TRBD1 (6 bases). The CDR3 totals 14 residues. Germline values: CDR1 MNHNS, CDR2 SASEGT. V gave up 5 bases and J gave up 0 bases, with 10 bases separating them. The CDR3 DNA reads as TGTGCCAGCAGTCAGGGGTGGGCTAACTATGGCTACACCTTC. Translated, it gives CASSQGWANYGYTF.

V is TRBV7-6 and J is TRBJ1-1; 7 positions match TRBD1. Germline-derived CDR1 and CDR2 are SGHVS and FNYEAQ. Trimming removed 1 base from V and 3 bases from J; junction bases left unmatched: 5. The CDR3 is 15 residues long. CDR3 sequence (DNA): TGTGCCAGCAGCTTAGTGGGGCAGGGGGACACTGAAGCTTTCTTT. This encodes CASSLVGQGDTEAFF.

The rearrangement links TRBV28 to TRBJ1-2; D not resolved. Germline-derived CDR1 and CDR2 are MDHEN and SYDVKM. CDR3 length equals 15 residues. V shed 2 bases and J shed 3 bases, with 13 bases lying between them. The CDR3 nucleotides read TGTGCCAGCAGTTTACCGTTTTATGCGGACTATGGCTACACCTTC. It specifies CASSLPFYADYGYTF.

The chain uses TRBV5-4 and TRBJ2-3; 7 bases align to TRBD2. The V gene end was trimmed by 3 bases and the J gene end by 6 bases; junction bases not matched to a gene: 13. The germline gives CDR1 SGHNT, CDR2 YYREEE (reference sequence). The CDR3 is 16 residues long. The CDR3 reads CASSWGGTVAGDTQYF. CDR3 bases: TGTGCCAGCAGCTGGGGGGGGACGGTCGCGGGCGATACGCAGTATTTT. Based on the CDR3 plus reference TRBV5-4 and TRBJ2-3, the full variable domain is ETGVTQSPTHLIKTRGQQVTLRCSSQSGHNTVSWYQQALGQGPQFIFQYYREEENGRGNFPPRFSGLQFPNYSSELNVNALELDDSALYLCASSWGGTVAGDTQYFGPGTRLTVL.